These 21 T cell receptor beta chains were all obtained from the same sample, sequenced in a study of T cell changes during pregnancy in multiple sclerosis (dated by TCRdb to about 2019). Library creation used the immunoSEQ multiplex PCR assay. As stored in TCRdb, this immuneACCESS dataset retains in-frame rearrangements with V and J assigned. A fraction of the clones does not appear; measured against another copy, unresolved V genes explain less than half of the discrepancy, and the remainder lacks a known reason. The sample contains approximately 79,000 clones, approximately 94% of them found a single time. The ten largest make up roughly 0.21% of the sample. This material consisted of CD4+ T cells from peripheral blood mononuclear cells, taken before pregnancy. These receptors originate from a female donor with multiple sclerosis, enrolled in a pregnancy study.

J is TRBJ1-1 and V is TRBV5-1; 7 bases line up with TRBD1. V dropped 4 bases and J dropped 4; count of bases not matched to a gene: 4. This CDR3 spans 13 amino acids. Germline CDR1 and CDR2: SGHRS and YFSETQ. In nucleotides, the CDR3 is TGCGCCAGCAGCACACAGGGGAGCACTGAAGCTTTCTTT. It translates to CASSTQGSTEAFF. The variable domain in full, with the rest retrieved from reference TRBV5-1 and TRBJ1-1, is KAGVTQTPRYLIKTRGQQVTLSCSPISGHRSVSWYQQTPGQGLQFLFEYFSETQRNKGNFPGRFSGRQFSNSRSEMNVSTLELGDSALYLCASSTQGSTEAFFGQGTRLTVV.

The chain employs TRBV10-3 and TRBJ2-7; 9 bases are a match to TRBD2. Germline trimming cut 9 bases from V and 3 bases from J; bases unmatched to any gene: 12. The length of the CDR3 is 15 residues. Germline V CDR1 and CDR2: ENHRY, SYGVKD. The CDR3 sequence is CAISPGDSGSYEQYF. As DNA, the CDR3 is TGTGCCATTTCGCCCGGGGATAGCGGGAGCTACGAGCAGTACTTC.

CDR3: CASSPESVGSYGYTF. The DNA of the CDR3 is TGTGCCAGCTCACCCGAAAGCGTAGGGAGCTATGGCTACACCTTC. This sequence joins TRBV18 and TRBJ1-2; D not certain. CDR1 and CDR2 (germline): KGHSH, LQKENI. Deletions cut 3 bases from V and 4 bases from J, with 15 bases between. This CDR3 comprises 15 residues. Combining the CDR3 with reference TRBV18 and TRBJ1-2 gives the whole variable domain NAGVMQNPRHLVRRRGQEARLRCSPMKGHSHVYWYRQLPEEGLKFMVYLQKENIIDESGMPKERFSAEFPKEGPSILRIQQVVRGDSAAYFCASSPESVGSYGYTFGSGTRLTVV.

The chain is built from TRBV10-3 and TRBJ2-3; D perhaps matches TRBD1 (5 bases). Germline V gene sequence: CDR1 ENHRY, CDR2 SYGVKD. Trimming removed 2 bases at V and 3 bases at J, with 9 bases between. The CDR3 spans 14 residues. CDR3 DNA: TGTGCCATCAGTGAGCAGGGCGGTACAGATACGCAGTATTTT. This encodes CAISEQGGTDTQYF.

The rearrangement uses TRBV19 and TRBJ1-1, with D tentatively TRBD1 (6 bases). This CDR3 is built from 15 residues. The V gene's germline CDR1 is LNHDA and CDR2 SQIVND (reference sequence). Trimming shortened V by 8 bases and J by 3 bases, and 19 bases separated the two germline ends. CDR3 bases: TGTGCCAGTCTCCGGGAGGGGGGATTGTACACTGAAGCTTTCTTT. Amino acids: CASLREGGLYTEAFF.

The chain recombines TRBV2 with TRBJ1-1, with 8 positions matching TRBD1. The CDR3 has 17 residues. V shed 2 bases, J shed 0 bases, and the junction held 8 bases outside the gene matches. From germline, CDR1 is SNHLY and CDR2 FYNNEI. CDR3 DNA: TGTGCCAGCAGTGAATCAGGGGGCCGGACTCTGAACACTGAAGCTTTCTTT. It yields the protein CASSESGGRTLNTEAFF. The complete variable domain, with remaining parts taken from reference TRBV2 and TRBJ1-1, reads EPEVTQTPSHQVTQMGQEVILRCVPISNHLYFYWYRQILGQKVEFLVSFYNNEISEKSEIFDDQFSVERPDGSNFTLKIRSTKLEDSAMYFCASSESGGRTLNTEAFFGQGTRLTVV.

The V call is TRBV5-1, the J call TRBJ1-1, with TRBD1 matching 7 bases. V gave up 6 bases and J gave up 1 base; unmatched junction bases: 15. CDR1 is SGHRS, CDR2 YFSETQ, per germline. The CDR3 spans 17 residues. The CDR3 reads CASNPSTGQRRNTEAFF. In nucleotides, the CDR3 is TGCGCCAGCAACCCCTCGACAGGGCAAAGAAGGAACACTGAAGCTTTCTTT.

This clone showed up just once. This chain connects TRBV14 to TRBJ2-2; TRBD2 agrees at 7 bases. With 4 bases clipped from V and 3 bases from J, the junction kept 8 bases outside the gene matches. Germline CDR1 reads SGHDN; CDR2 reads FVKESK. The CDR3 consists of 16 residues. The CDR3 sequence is CASSPRDYYYTGELFF. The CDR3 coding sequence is TGTGCCAGCAGCCCTCGGGACTACTATTACACCGGGGAGCTGTTTTTT.

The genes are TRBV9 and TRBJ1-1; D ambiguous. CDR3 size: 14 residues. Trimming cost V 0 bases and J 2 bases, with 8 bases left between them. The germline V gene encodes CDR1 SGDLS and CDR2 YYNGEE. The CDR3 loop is CASSVAPTNTEAFF. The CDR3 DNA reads TGTGCCAGCAGCGTAGCCCCTACTAACACTGAAGCTTTCTTT.

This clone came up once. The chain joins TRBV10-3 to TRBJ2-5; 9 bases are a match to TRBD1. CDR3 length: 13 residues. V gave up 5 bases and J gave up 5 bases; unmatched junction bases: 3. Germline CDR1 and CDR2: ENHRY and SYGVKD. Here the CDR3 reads CAISSGQGETQYF. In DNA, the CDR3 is TGTGCCATCAGTTCTGGACAGGGGGAGACCCAGTACTTC.

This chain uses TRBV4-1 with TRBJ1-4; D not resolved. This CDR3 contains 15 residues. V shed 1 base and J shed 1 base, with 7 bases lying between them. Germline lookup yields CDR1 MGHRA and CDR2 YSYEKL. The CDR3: CASSQVIVTNEKLFF. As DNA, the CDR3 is TGCGCCAGCAGCCAAGTCATAGTAACTAATGAAAAACTGTTTTTT.

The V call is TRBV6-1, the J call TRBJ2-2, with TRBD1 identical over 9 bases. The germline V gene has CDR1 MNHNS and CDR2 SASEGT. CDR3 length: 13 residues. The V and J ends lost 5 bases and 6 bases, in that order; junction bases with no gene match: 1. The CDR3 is CASSRQGAGELFF. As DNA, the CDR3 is TGTGCCAGCAGTAGACAGGGGGCCGGGGAGCTGTTTTTT.

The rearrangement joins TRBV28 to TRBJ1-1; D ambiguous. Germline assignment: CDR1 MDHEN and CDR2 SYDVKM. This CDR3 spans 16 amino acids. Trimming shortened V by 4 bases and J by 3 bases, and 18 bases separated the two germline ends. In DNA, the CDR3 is TGTGCCAGCAGTTCTTCCCGGGGTTTTGGTGACACTGAAGCTTTCTTT. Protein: CASSSSRGFGDTEAFF.

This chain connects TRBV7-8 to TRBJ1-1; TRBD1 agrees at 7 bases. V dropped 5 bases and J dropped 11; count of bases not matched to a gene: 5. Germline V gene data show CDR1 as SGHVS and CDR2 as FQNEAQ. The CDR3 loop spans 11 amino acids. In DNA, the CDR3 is TGTGCCAGCAGCCCAGGGGGTGACGCTTTCTTT. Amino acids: CASSPGGDAFF.

CDR3 in DNA: TGTGCCAGCAGGACCCAACAGGGATTAATGGATGGCTACACCTTC. Translation: CASRTQQGLMDGYTF. The rearrangement links TRBV6-5 to TRBJ1-2, with D perhaps matching TRBD1 (6 bases). The CDR3 consists of 15 residues. With 6 bases removed from V and 6 bases from J, the gap between germline ends came to 20 bases. Germline V gene sequence: CDR1 MNHEY, CDR2 SVGAGI.

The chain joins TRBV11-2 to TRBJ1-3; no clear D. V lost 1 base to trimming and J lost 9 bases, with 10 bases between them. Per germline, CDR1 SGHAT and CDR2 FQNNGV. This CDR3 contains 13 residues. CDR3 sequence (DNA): TGTGCCAGCAGCTTAGTGCCCGCGGGCACCATATATTTT. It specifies CASSLVPAGTIYF.

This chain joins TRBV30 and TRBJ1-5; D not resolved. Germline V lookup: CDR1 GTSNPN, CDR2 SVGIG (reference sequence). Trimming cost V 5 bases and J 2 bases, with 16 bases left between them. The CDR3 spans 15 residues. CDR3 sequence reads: CAWSETLGGNQPQHF. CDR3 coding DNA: TGTGCCTGGTCTGAGACTCTCGGAGGCAATCAGCCCCAGCATTTT. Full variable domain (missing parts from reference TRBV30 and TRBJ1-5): SQTIHQWPATLVQPVGSPLSLECTVEGTSNPNLYWYRQAAGRGLQLLFYSVGIGQISSEVPQNLSASRPQDRQFILSSKKLLLSDSGFYLCAWSETLGGNQPQHFGDGTRLSIL.

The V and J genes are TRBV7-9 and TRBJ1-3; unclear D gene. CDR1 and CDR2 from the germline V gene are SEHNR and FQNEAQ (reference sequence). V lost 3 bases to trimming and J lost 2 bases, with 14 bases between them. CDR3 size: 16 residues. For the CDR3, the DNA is TGTGCCAGCAGCTTTGAATTGGCCTTACCTGGAAACACCATATATTTT. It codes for CASSFELALPGNTIYF.

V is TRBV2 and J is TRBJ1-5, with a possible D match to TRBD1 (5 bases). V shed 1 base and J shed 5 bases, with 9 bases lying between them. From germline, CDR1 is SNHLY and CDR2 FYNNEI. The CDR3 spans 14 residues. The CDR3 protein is CASSEGQSHQPQHF. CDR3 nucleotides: TGTGCCAGCAGTGAAGGACAGTCGCATCAGCCCCAGCATTTT.

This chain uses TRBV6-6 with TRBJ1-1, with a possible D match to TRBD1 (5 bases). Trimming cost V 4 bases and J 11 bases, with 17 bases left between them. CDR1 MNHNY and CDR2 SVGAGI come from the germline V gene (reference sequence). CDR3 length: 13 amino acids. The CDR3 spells CASSLAGGVQAFF. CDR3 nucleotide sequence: TGTGCCAGCAGTTTGGCCGGGGGGGTTCAGGCTTTCTTT.

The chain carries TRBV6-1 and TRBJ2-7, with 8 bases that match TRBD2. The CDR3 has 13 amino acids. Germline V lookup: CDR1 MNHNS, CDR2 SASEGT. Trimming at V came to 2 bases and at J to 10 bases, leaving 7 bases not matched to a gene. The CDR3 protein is CASSESWTSYQYF. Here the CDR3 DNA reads TGTGCCAGCAGTGAATCCTGGACTAGCTACCAGTACTTC.